Below are 18 T cell receptor beta chains sequenced from a single sample in a study of blood T cell repertoires in COVID-19. The method was immunoSEQ multiplex PCR; TCRdb's version includes in-frame clones alone and lacks a portion of them. Counted here are 50,000 to 65,000 clones, around 87% occurring once; the ten biggest clones make up more than 0.9%. The sample comprised peripheral blood. All receptors derive from a man in his 70s with acute or convalescent COVID-19.

The chain has TRBV5-1 and TRBJ1-6, with no clear D. Per germline, CDR1 SGHRS and CDR2 YFSETQ. The CDR3 extends over 16 amino acids. With 0 bases removed from V and 3 bases from J, the gap between germline ends came to 10 bases. This CDR3 reads CASSLESAGYNSPLHF. In DNA, the CDR3 is TGCGCCAGCAGCTTGGAATCGGCGGGCTATAATTCACCCCTCCACTTT.

The chain carries TRBV19 and TRBJ1-1; D remains unclear. The germline V gene has CDR1 LNHDA and CDR2 SQIVND (reference sequence). There are 13 residues in the CDR3. Between the trimmed V and J ends, which lost 4 bases and 1 base, there was a span of 7 bases. The CDR3: CASSTEANTEAFF. The CDR3 nucleotides are TGTGCCAGTAGTACTGAGGCGAACACTGAAGCTTTCTTT. Full variable domain (missing parts from reference TRBV19 and TRBJ1-1): DGGITQSPKYLFRKEGQNVTLSCEQNLNHDAMYWYRQDPGQGLRLIYYSQIVNDFQKGDIAEGYSVSREKKESFPLTVTSAQKNPTAFYLCASSTEANTEAFFGQGTRLTVV.

The chain uses TRBV5-1 and TRBJ1-2, with 10 bases matching TRBD1. CDR3 length: 17 residues. Per germline, CDR1 SGHRS and CDR2 YFSETQ. V was clipped by 4 bases and J by 8 bases; unmatched bases: 17. CDR3 sequence (DNA): TGCGCCAGCAGCCAATCGACCTCCGGGACAGGGGAGAGGGGCTACACCTTC. Translated, it gives CASSQSTSGTGERGYTF.

The table lists this clone with a count of one. This rearrangement joins TRBV28 to TRBJ1-1; 10 positions match TRBD1. The J segment lost 10 bases and the V segment lost 3 bases, leaving 14 bases of the junction unmatched. Looked up from germline, CDR1 is MDHEN and CDR2 is SYDVKM. This CDR3 region has 16 residues. This CDR3 reads CASSFALGQGKSAAFF. CDR3 nucleotides: TGTGCCAGCAGTTTTGCATTGGGACAGGGGAAGTCTGCAGCTTTCTTT.

In DNA, the CDR3 is TGTGCCAGCAATATCCCGGGACAGGGAAACACCATATATTTT. Its translation is CASNIPGQGNTIYF. The gene calls are TRBV28 and TRBJ1-3; 7 bases agree with TRBD1. V was clipped by 7 bases and J by 4 bases; unmatched bases: 7. This CDR3 has 14 residues. CDR1 and CDR2 from the germline V gene are MDHEN and SYDVKM.

V is TRBV4-1 and J is TRBJ2-3; D might be TRBD2 (5 bases). The CDR3 loop spans 17 amino acids. With 1 base removed from V and 1 base from J, the gap between germline ends came to 15 bases. The germline V gene encodes CDR1 MGHRA and CDR2 YSYEKL. The CDR3 DNA sequence: TGCGCCAGCAGCCAAGTGGGCAGCGGAGTACGCACAGATACGCAGTATTTT. This encodes CASSQVGSGVRTDTQYF.

V and J are TRBV4-1 and TRBJ2-1; 11 bases agree with TRBD2. Germline CDR1 reads MGHRA; CDR2 reads YSYEKL. The CDR3 spans 16 residues. V lost 0 bases, J lost 7 bases, and 5 bases stayed unmatched. CDR3 sequence reads: CASSQDTASGGNEQFF. Here the CDR3 DNA reads TGCGCCAGCAGCCAAGATACGGCTAGCGGGGGGAATGAGCAGTTCTTC.

The rearrangement uses TRBV7-9 and TRBJ1-1; 9 bases are shared with TRBD1. Germline V gene sequence: CDR1 SEHNR, CDR2 FQNEAQ (reference sequence). V lost 1 base to trimming and J lost 4 bases; unmatched junction nucleotides: 7. CDR3 length equals 16 residues. CDR3 nucleotides: TGTGCCAGCAGCTTAGGGGACAGGGTGCGGGCCACTGAAGCTTTCTTT. This encodes CASSLGDRVRATEAFF.

This rearrangement joins TRBV5-6 to TRBJ1-2, with 10 bases matching TRBD1. Germline-derived CDR1 and CDR2 are SGHDT and YYEEEE. V was pared by 4 bases and J by 8 bases, with 14 bases of the junction left unmatched. This CDR3 spans 16 amino acids. The CDR3 coding sequence is TGTGCCAGCAGCCTGATTGACGGGACAGGGGTAGGAGGCTACACCTTC. Amino acid sequence: CASSLIDGTGVGGYTF.

This rearrangement joins TRBV2 to TRBJ2-7; D may be TRBD1 (5 bases). Trimming cost V 7 bases and J 1 base, with 14 bases left between them. Germline values: CDR1 SNHLY, CDR2 FYNNEI. The CDR3 contains 14 residues. CDR3 in amino acids: CASKEQGVSYEQYF. The CDR3 coding sequence is TGTGCCAGCAAGGAGCAGGGTGTTTCCTACGAGCAGTACTTC.

The chain uses TRBV11-2 and TRBJ1-5; D is possibly TRBD1 (6 bases). Germline V lookup: CDR1 SGHAT, CDR2 FQNNGV. V was shortened by 5 bases and J by 4 bases, with 9 bases between the two germline ends. The CDR3 extends over 13 amino acids. This CDR3 reads CASSQGQNQPQHF. The DNA for the CDR3 is TGTGCCAGCAGCCAAGGACAGAATCAGCCCCAGCATTTT.

In its sample, this clone was seen a few times. The chain is built from TRBV6-5 and TRBJ1-6; D perhaps matches TRBD1 (6 bases). CDR3 length: 15 residues. Germline lookup yields CDR1 MNHEY and CDR2 SVGAGI. The CDR3 nucleotides are TGTGGAACAGGGATCCGGGACGGAAATAATTCACCCCTCCACTTT. The encoded protein is CGTGIRDGNNSPLHF.

The chain joins TRBV19 to TRBJ1-2, with 8 bases lining up with TRBD1. CDR3 length equals 13 residues. Germline CDR1 and CDR2: LNHDA and SQIVND (reference sequence). With V trimmed by 6 bases and J by 6 bases, 6 bases remained unmatched. In nucleotides, the CDR3 is TGTGCCAGTAGCAGGGGGCGAAGGGATGGCTACACCTTC. Translation gives CASSRGRRDGYTF.

V is TRBV13 and J is TRBJ1-6; TRBD1 might be the D (6 bases). The CDR3 extends over 14 amino acids. Trimming cost V 5 bases and J 8 bases, with 13 bases left between them. Germline CDR1 is PRHDT and CDR2 is FYEKMQ (reference sequence). The CDR3 spells CASSPQGSYSPLHF. The CDR3, as DNA: TGTGCCAGCAGCCCACAGGGATCCTATTCACCCCTCCACTTT.

The V call is TRBV20-1, the J call TRBJ2-7, with D possibly TRBD1 on 5 matching bases. This CDR3 is built from 14 residues. The V gene lost 3 bases and the J gene lost 7 bases, with 19 bases spanning the gap. Per germline, CDR1 DFQATT and CDR2 SNEGSKA (reference sequence). CDR3 sequence reads: CSASLPGQSGEQYF. The CDR3 DNA reads TGCAGTGCTAGTCTCCCAGGGCAGTCTGGGGAGCAGTACTTC.

The V call is TRBV7-2, the J call TRBJ2-2; D remains unclear. The germline V gene has CDR1 SGHTA and CDR2 FQGNSA. The CDR3 extends over 14 amino acids. V was cut by 0 bases and J by 6 bases, with 8 bases left in between. The CDR3 loop is CASSLALVSGELFF. The CDR3 DNA reads as TGTGCCAGCAGCTTAGCCTTAGTATCCGGGGAGCTGTTTTTT. The full variable domain, rest sourced from reference TRBV7-2 and TRBJ2-2, is GAGVSQSPSNKVTEKGKDVELRCDPISGHTALYWYRQSLGQGLEFLIYFQGNSAPDKSGLPSDRFSAERTGGSVSTLTIQRTQQEDSAVYLCASSLALVSGELFFGEGSRLTVL.

The rearrangement joins TRBV9 to TRBJ2-3; TRBD2 agrees at 10 bases. V was pared by 3 bases and J by 2 bases, with 6 bases of the junction left unmatched. Germline CDR1 reads SGDLS; CDR2 reads YYNGEE. CDR3 length: 16 amino acids. In DNA form, the CDR3 reads TGTGCCAGCAGCGCTAGCGGGAGTTCTGCCACAGATACGCAGTATTTT. Its protein product is CASSASGSSATDTQYF.

The CDR3 here is CASSVTTSGQGASNYGYTF. The CDR3 nucleotides are TGTGCCAGCTCAGTAACAACCTCGGGACAGGGGGCGTCTAACTATGGCTACACCTTC. The genes are TRBV18 and TRBJ1-2; the match to TRBD1 covers 12 bases. CDR1 and CDR2 (germline): KGHSH, LQKENI. The CDR3 covers 19 residues. Trimming took 5 bases from V and 0 from J; bases not matched to a gene: 13.